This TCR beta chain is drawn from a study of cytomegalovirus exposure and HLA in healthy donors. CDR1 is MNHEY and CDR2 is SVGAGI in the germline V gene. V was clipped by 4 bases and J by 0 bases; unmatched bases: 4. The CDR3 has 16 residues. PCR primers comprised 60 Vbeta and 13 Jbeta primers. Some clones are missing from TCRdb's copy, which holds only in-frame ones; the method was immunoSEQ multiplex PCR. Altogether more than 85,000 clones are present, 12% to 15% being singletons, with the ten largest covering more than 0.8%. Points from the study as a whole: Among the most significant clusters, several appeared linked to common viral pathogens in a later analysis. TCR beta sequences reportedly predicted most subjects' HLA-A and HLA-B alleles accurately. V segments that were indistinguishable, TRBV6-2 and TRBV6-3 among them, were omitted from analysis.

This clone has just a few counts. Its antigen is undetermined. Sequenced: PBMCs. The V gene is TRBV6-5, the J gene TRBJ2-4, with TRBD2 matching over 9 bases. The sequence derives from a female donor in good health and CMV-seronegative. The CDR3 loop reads CASSSGLALAKNIQYF. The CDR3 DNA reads TGTGCCAGCAGTTCCGGACTAGCGCTAGCCAAAAACATTCAGTACTTC.